This T cell receptor (beta chain) emerged from a study of blood T cells in healthy people across ages. The wider study: Per two T cells, about one barcoded beta molecule was captured through template switching.

This clonotype was observed a few times. The CDR3 has 14 residues. CDR1 SGHAT and CDR2 FQNNGV come from the germline V gene. The ends were cut back, 2 bases at V and 5 bases at J, with 12 bases in the middle. Then a second PCR, running roughly 7 to 11 cycles, was carried out with a sample-barcoded 5' primer and a J-beta primer mix. A single record per CDR3 protein comes from TCRdb applying MiXCR to the 5' RACE reads. This sample has 1.5 million to 2 million distinct CDR3 sequences, with 28% found just once. Sequences were obtained from blood. This TCR was recovered from a woman aged 25 to 39 in good health. The chain is built from TRBV11-2 and TRBJ2-5; D perhaps matches TRBD2 (6 bases). This CDR3 is CASSLPGALETQYF. The CDR3 nucleotides are TGTGCCAGCAGCTTACCGGGAGCCCTCGAGACCCAGTACTTC.